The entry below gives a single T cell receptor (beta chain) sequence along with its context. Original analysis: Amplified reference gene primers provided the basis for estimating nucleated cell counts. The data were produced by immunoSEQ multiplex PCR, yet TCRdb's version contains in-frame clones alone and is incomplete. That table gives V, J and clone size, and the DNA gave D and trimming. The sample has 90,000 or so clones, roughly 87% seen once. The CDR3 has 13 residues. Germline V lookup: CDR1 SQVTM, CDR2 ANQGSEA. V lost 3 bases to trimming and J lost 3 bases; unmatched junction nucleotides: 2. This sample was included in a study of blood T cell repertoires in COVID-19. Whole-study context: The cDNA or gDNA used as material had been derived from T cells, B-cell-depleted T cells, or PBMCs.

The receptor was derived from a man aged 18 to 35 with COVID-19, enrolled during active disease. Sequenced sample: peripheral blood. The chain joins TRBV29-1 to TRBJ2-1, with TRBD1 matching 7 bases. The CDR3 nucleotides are TGCAGCGTTGAGGGACAGTTCTACAATGAGCAGTTCTTC. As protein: CSVEGQFYNEQFF.